The text below deals with one T cell receptor beta chain. RNA was extracted from bulk tissue without any cell sorting. Trimming removed 8 bases from V and 11 bases from J, with 16 bases in between. This CDR3 spans 12 amino acids. Germline V gives CDR1 MDHEN, CDR2 SYDVKM. This sample is drawn from a study of tumor and adjacent non-tumor tissue in lung cancer. A modified ARM-PCR protocol with three rounds of nested PCR amplified TCRbeta. One entry per CDR3 protein, called by TCRdb with MiXCR from the multiplex PCR reads. The sample holds approximately 65,000 distinct CDR3 sequences, about 60% seen once. The specimen sequenced was lung tumor tissue. The rearrangement uses TRBV28 and TRBJ2-1; D might be TRBD1 or TRBD2, each matching 5 bases. This sequence was found in a man aged 45 to 65 with non-small cell lung cancer. The CDR3 protein is CASGPPWGKQFF. CDR3 nucleotide sequence: TGTGCCAGCGGTCCCCCCTGGGGGAAGCAGTTCTTC.